This T cell receptor beta chain emerged from a study of PD-1 blockade in classical Hodgkin lymphoma. The germline gives CDR1 GTSNPN, CDR2 SVGIG (reference sequence). The CDR3 sequence is 12 residues long. Deletions cut 4 bases from V and 4 bases from J, with 11 bases between. Study-level points and caveats: Baseline diversity resembling that of newly diagnosed patients was seen in complete responders.

For this clone: As yet, its antigen is unknown.

Here immunoSEQ multiplex PCR was the method, and the copy in TCRdb shows in-frame clones only, minus some. The sample shows 90,000 to 100,000 clones, approximately 92% of them seen only once. There was relapse after autologous stem cell transplantation in every patient, and there was variation in brentuximab vedotin exposure. The sequence was collected from a human donor with classical Hodgkin lymphoma. This sample comprised peripheral blood mononuclear cells (PBMCs), obtained at baseline. The rearrangement uses TRBV30 and TRBJ2-7; no firm D call. The CDR3 protein is CAWNRAGYEQYF. CDR3 DNA: TGTGCCTGGAACCGGGCTGGATACGAGCAGTACTTC.